This passage covers 17 T cell receptor beta chains from one sample sequenced in a study of shared clonotypes between healthy human individuals. Produced via immunoSEQ multiplex PCR; TCRdb's table is partial and in-frame only. The sample has roughly 500,000 clones; 79% are singletons. Sequencing was carried out using PBMCs. These receptors were collected from a woman aged 40 to 55 in good health. Some clones in this sample may be carry-over from other donors' samples.

This chain joins TRBV19 and TRBJ2-1; 8 bases agree with TRBD2. CDR3 length: 16 amino acids. V lost 3 bases, J lost 7 bases, and 11 bases stayed unmatched. CDR1 LNHDA and CDR2 SQIVND come from the germline V gene (reference sequence). The CDR3: CASSMWRGRISNEQFF. The DNA of the CDR3 is TGTGCCAGTAGTATGTGGCGCGGGAGGATTTCGAATGAGCAGTTCTTC.

This clone is a singleton in its sample. Other DNA sequences in this specimen translate into the identical CDR3. The chain links TRBV5-1 to TRBJ2-5, with 8 bases identical to TRBD1. CDR3 length: 16 residues. Trimming removed 0 bases from V and 2 bases from J; junction bases left unmatched: 6. Germline V gives CDR1 SGHRS, CDR2 YFSETQ. The CDR3 DNA sequence: TGCGCCAGCAGCTTGGGTCCAGGGGGCCTACAAGAGACCCAGTACTTC. Encoded protein: CASSLGPGGLQETQYF.

The J gene is TRBJ1-6, the V gene TRBV4-1, with D unclear. There are 18 residues in the CDR3. CDR1 is MGHRA and CDR2 is YSYEKL in the germline V gene. V was shortened by 4 bases and J by 0 bases, with 16 bases between the two germline ends. The CDR3: CASSRLGQKSSYNSPLHF. For the CDR3, the DNA is TGCGCCAGCAGCCGCCTTGGGCAGAAGAGCTCCTATAATTCACCCCTCCACTTT.

V usage is TRBV27 and J usage is TRBJ2-5, with 12 bases lining up with TRBD2. Trimming at V came to 3 bases and at J to 5 bases, leaving 4 bases not matched to a gene. The CDR3 covers 15 residues. Germline CDR1 is MNHEY and CDR2 is SMNVEV (reference sequence). CDR3 in DNA: TGTGCCAGCAGTTTGCTAGCGGGAGGGCTGGAGACCCAGTACTTC. It codes for CASSLLAGGLETQYF.

The chain carries TRBV2 and TRBJ1-1; a weak D match, TRBD1 (5 bases). V was shortened by 6 bases and J by 1 base, with 12 bases between the two germline ends. The CDR3 is 14 residues long. Germline V CDR1 and CDR2: SNHLY, FYNNEI. The CDR3 coding sequence is TGTGCCAGCAGCCGCATGGGGGGGAACACTGAAGCTTTCTTT. Translation: CASSRMGGNTEAFF.

This chain uses TRBV27 with TRBJ2-3; perhaps TRBD2 as D (5 bases). This CDR3 contains 13 residues. Trimming removed 5 bases at V and 8 bases at J, with 14 bases between. CDR1 MNHEY and CDR2 SMNVEV come from the germline V gene (reference sequence). The DNA of the CDR3 is TGTGCCAGCAGTCCTCCAGGACTTATTACGCAGTATTTT. Its protein product is CASSPPGLITQYF.

The chain has TRBV5-1 and TRBJ2-7; TRBD2 matches at 12 bases. Germline-derived CDR1 and CDR2 are SGHRS and YFSETQ. V was pared by 4 bases and J by 1 base, with 6 bases of the junction left unmatched. This CDR3 is built from 16 residues. CDR3: CASSPTTSGRSYEQYF. The CDR3 DNA reads as TGCGCCAGCAGCCCGACGACTAGCGGGAGATCCTACGAGCAGTACTTC. The variable domain in full, with the rest retrieved from reference TRBV5-1 and TRBJ2-7, is KAGVTQTPRYLIKTRGQQVTLSCSPISGHRSVSWYQQTPGQGLQFLFEYFSETQRNKGNFPGRFSGRQFSNSRSEMNVSTLELGDSALYLCASSPTTSGRSYEQYFGPGTRLTVT.

Comments on this clone: Only one base separates this from a far larger clonotype, so it likely reflects a read error. The chain recombines TRBV2 with TRBJ2-7, with 11 bases fitting TRBD2. The CDR3 has 13 amino acids. In germline, CDR1 is SNHLY, CDR2 FYNNEI. After removal of 6 bases from V and 2 bases from J, the junction contained 0 bases not matched to a gene. CDR3 nucleotide sequence: TGTGCCAGCAGACTAGCGGGGGCCTACGAGCAGTACTTC. Encoded protein: CASRLAGAYEQYF.

The chain joins TRBV6-6 to TRBJ2-2; maybe TRBD2 (6 bases). The length of the CDR3 is 14 residues. CDR1 and CDR2 from the germline V gene are MNHNY and SVGAGI (reference sequence). V gave up 5 bases and J gave up 0 bases, with 7 bases separating them. This CDR3 reads CASSGGTNTGELFF. DNA for the CDR3: TGTGCCAGCAGTGGGGGGACGAACACCGGGGAGCTGTTTTTT.

This chain joins TRBV28 and TRBJ1-2; 8 bases line up with TRBD1. CDR3 length: 15 residues. Per germline, CDR1 MDHEN and CDR2 SYDVKM. The V segment lost 4 bases and the J segment 7 bases; nucleotides outside the gene matches: 11. DNA for the CDR3: TGTGCCAGCAGTTCCATATCCGGGACAGGTGGTGGCTACACCTTC. Residues: CASSSISGTGGGYTF.

This clone was detected ten times or more. The V gene is TRBV25-1, the J gene TRBJ2-1, with 12 bases that match TRBD2. Germline V gives CDR1 MGHDK, CDR2 SYGVNS. The CDR3 totals 15 residues. V lost 6 bases to trimming and J lost 8 bases; unmatched junction nucleotides: 8. CDR3 DNA sequence: TGTGCCAGCAGAACGACTAGCGGGAGTACGGATGAGCAGTTCTTC. Translation: CASRTTSGSTDEQFF. Using reference TRBV25-1 and TRBJ2-1 for the parts outside the CDR3, the full variable domain is EADIYQTPRYLVIGTGKKITLECSQTMGHDKMYWYQQDPGMELHLIHYSYGVNSTEKGDLSSESTVSRIRTEHFPLTLESARPSHTSQYLCASRTTSGSTDEQFFGPGTRLTVL.

The genes are TRBV6-6 and TRBJ2-7; D unresolved. This CDR3 is 15 amino acids long. V lost 6 bases, J lost 2 bases, and 17 bases lay in between. Germline V CDR1 and CDR2: MNHNY, SVGAGI (reference sequence). The CDR3, as DNA: TGTGCCAGCAGCCCCCGACAAGATAGTACCTACGAGCAGTACTTC. The encoded protein is CASSPRQDSTYEQYF.

This chain links TRBV5-5 with TRBJ2-7; D gene ambiguous. V was cut by 3 bases and J by 2 bases, with 12 bases left in between. CDR1 and CDR2 (germline): SGHKS, YYEKEE (reference sequence). This CDR3 comprises 14 residues. The CDR3 DNA sequence: TGTGCCAGCAGCTCCGTAAGAACCACCTACGAGCAGTACTTC. It encodes CASSSVRTTYEQYF.

The gene calls are TRBV28 and TRBJ1-5; weak D call: TRBD1 (6 bases). The CDR3 covers 16 residues. V lost 4 bases to trimming and J lost 3 bases, with 16 bases between them. Germline loops: CDR1 MDHEN, CDR2 SYDVKM. The CDR3 bases are TGTGCCAGCAGTTCTGACAGGCGAGGGAACAATCAGCCCCAGCATTTT. It specifies CASSSDRRGNNQPQHF.

This chain uses TRBV5-6 with TRBJ2-7; D is undetermined. V shed 1 base and J shed 0 bases, with 11 bases lying between them. The germline CDR1 and CDR2 sequences are SGHDT and YYEEEE. This CDR3 is built from 15 residues. CDR3 region: CASSLFKLVSYEQYF. CDR3 DNA: TGTGCCAGCAGCTTGTTTAAACTTGTCTCCTACGAGCAGTACTTC.

This chain uses TRBV5-4 with TRBJ2-7; 9 bases align to TRBD1. V was pared by 3 bases and J by 5 bases, with 12 bases of the junction left unmatched. CDR1 is SGHNT, CDR2 YYREEE, per germline (reference sequence). The CDR3 consists of 16 residues. The CDR3 DNA reads as TGTGCCAGCAGCTGGGGACAGGGAATAGGAACTAACGAGCAGTACTTC. Encoded protein: CASSWGQGIGTNEQYF.

The chain joins TRBV7-2 to TRBJ2-7; possible D gene TRBD1, 5 bases. Germline lookup yields CDR1 SGHTA and CDR2 FQGNSA. The CDR3 totals 15 residues. The germline V and J ends were trimmed by 6 bases and 0 bases, with 15 bases remaining between them. CDR3 amino acids: CASSQQGLSSYEQYF. The CDR3 nucleotides read TGTGCCAGCAGTCAGCAGGGCCTTAGCTCCTACGAGCAGTACTTC.